This TCR beta chain is drawn from a study of OX40 agonist ivuxolimab in advanced cancers. Study overall: A male proportion of over 75% was recorded, with mean age roughly 60 years and range about 23 to 90. Having had anti-PD-1, anti-PD-L1 or anti-CTLA-4 therapy before was allowed, and more than 35% had some. General study results and limits: Some of the nonresponding patients also showed low levels of normalized T-cell clonal expansion.

CDR1 is SGHAT and CDR2 is FQNNGV in the germline V gene. V was trimmed by 4 bases and J by 2 bases, leaving 12 bases between them. The CDR3 covers 14 residues. On this clone: Its antigen is not known. The sample holds other DNA sequences that translate to the same CDR3.

The table came from immunoSEQ multiplex PCR; TCRdb's copy has only in-frame clones and leaves some out. The sample lists around 74,000 clones, about 80% occurring once. The V and J genes are TRBV11-2 and TRBJ2-7; a possible D gene is TRBD1 (7 bases). The source was CD4+ or CD8+ T cells sorted from blood, collected in a trial of the OX40 agonist ivuxolimab. This TCR was recovered from an adult with an advanced solid tumor such as melanoma, head and neck, liver or kidney cancer. The DNA for the CDR3 is TGTGCCAGCAGCTGGGCAGGGGGGCCCTACGAGCAGTACTTC. It yields the protein CASSWAGGPYEQYF.